One and the same sample provided the 14 T cell receptor beta chains below, sequenced in a study of blood T cell repertoires in COVID-19. Generated by immunoSEQ multiplex PCR, the TCRdb table keeps only in-frame clones and is missing some. The sample includes around 350,000 clones, approximately 86% of them seen just once. Sequencing used peripheral blood. These receptors were obtained from a human donor in a cohort sampled during active COVID-19.

The V call is TRBV5-1, the J call TRBJ1-1; 7 nucleotides match TRBD1. The J segment lost 7 bases and the V segment lost 1 base, leaving 4 bases of the junction unmatched. CDR3 length: 13 residues. The V gene's germline CDR1 is SGHRS and CDR2 YFSETQ. The DNA of the CDR3 is TGCGCCAGCAGCTTGAGGGGACAGAATGAAGCTTTCTTT. Its protein product is CASSLRGQNEAFF.

This clone occurred once. The gene calls are TRBV2 and TRBJ2-7; 7 positions match TRBD1. This CDR3 contains 14 residues. CDR1 is SNHLY and CDR2 is FYNNEI in the germline V gene. V shed 7 bases and J 2 bases; nucleotides not matched to a gene: 8. The CDR3 sequence: CASNPDRTTYEQYF. The CDR3 DNA reads TGTGCCAGCAATCCGGACAGGACCACCTACGAGCAGTACTTC. The whole variable domain, remainder taken from reference TRBV2 and TRBJ2-7, is EPEVTQTPSHQVTQMGQEVILRCVPISNHLYFYWYRQILGQKVEFLVSFYNNEISEKSEIFDDQFSVERPDGSNFTLKIRSTKLEDSAMYFCASNPDRTTYEQYFGPGTRLTVT.

V is TRBV19 and J is TRBJ2-6; D unclear. This CDR3 region has 15 residues. Germline lookup yields CDR1 LNHDA and CDR2 SQIVND (reference sequence). Trimming pared 5 bases from V and 0 bases from J, leaving 8 bases between. The CDR3 nucleotides read TGTGCCAGTAGTCCATCCAACTCTGGGGCCAACGTCCTGACTTTC. The encoded protein is CASSPSNSGANVLTF.

The chain is built from TRBV6-6 and TRBJ2-3, with 11 positions matching TRBD2. The CDR3 is 15 residues long. With 6 bases clipped from V and 3 bases from J, the junction kept 5 bases outside the gene matches. In germline, CDR1 is MNHNY, CDR2 SVGAGI (reference sequence). Written as DNA, the CDR3 is TGTGCCAGCAGGGATCCTAGCGGGGGGACAGATACGCAGTATTTT. This sequence encodes CASRDPSGGTDTQYF.

This chain links TRBV2 with TRBJ1-4, with unresolved D. This CDR3 is 15 amino acids long. The V gene's germline CDR1 is SNHLY and CDR2 FYNNEI. V was cut by 1 base and J by 4 bases, with 10 bases left in between. In nucleotides, the CDR3 is TGTGCCAGCAGTGAAGACCGAGGCCTTAATGAAAAACTGTTTTTT. Translating gives CASSEDRGLNEKLFF.

The chain combines TRBV19 with TRBJ2-5; possibly TRBD1 for D (5 bases). CDR3 size: 14 residues. Deletions cut 6 bases from V and 1 base from J, with 12 bases between. Per germline, CDR1 LNHDA and CDR2 SQIVND (reference sequence). This chain's CDR3 is CASSDPTVQETQYF. In DNA form, the CDR3 reads TGTGCCAGTAGCGACCCGACAGTCCAAGAGACCCAGTACTTC.

The chain is built from TRBV12-3 or TRBV12-4 and TRBJ2-1; no definite D call. Trimming cost V 2 bases and J 10 bases, with 9 bases left between them. The length of the CDR3 is 12 residues. In DNA, the CDR3 is TGTGCCAGCAGTTTACAGGCTACCGAGCAGTTCTTC. Its translation is CASSLQATEQFF.

The chain links TRBV5-8 to TRBJ2-1, with 9 bases aligning to TRBD2. The V and J ends lost 3 bases and 8 bases, in that order; junction bases with no gene match: 12. Germline V lookup: CDR1 SGHTS, CDR2 YDEGEE. The CDR3 has 16 residues. In nucleotides, the CDR3 is TGTGCCAGCAGCTCGTATAGCGGGAGTGCTTTCTATGAGCAGTTCTTC. This translates into CASSSYSGSAFYEQFF.

V and J are TRBV5-5 and TRBJ1-1; 9 bases are a match to TRBD1. V lost 4 bases to trimming and J lost 4 bases; unmatched junction nucleotides: 8. Germline V gives CDR1 SGHKS, CDR2 YYEKEE (reference sequence). The CDR3 runs to 15 residues. As DNA, the CDR3 is TGTGCCAGCAGCCGGGACAGGGAGGTGCGCACTGAAGCTTTCTTT. This sequence encodes CASSRDREVRTEAFF. Full variable domain (missing parts from reference TRBV5-5 and TRBJ1-1): DAGVTQSPTHLIKTRGQQVTLRCSPISGHKSVSWYQQVLGQGPQFIFQYYEKEERGRGNFPDRFSARQFPNYSSELNVNALLLGDSALYLCASSRDREVRTEAFFGQGTRLTVV.

This chain connects TRBV28 to TRBJ1-3; D uncertain. Germline-derived CDR1 and CDR2 are MDHEN and SYDVKM. Trimming took 3 bases from V and 1 from J, leaving 10 bases between them. The CDR3 is 15 amino acids. CDR3 region: CASSFGVTSGNTIYF. DNA of the CDR3: TGTGCCAGCAGTTTCGGGGTGACGTCTGGAAACACCATATATTTT.

Details on this clone: Distinct nucleotide sequences in the sample also encode this CDR3. DNA of the CDR3: TGTGCCAGTAGTATCGACAGGGGAGAGACCCAGTACTTC. Protein product: CASSIDRGETQYF. The J gene is TRBJ2-5, the V gene TRBV19; TRBD1 matches at 8 bases. The CDR3 loop spans 13 amino acids. Losses at the gene ends were 3 bases for V and 4 bases for J; bases not matched to a gene: 1. CDR1 and CDR2 from the germline V gene are LNHDA and SQIVND (reference sequence). Filled out from reference TRBV19 and TRBJ2-5, the complete variable domain reads DGGITQSPKYLFRKEGQNVTLSCEQNLNHDAMYWYRQDPGQGLRLIYYSQIVNDFQKGDIAEGYSVSREKKESFPLTVTSAQKNPTAFYLCASSIDRGETQYFGPGTRLLVL.

The genes are TRBV9 and TRBJ2-3; 7 nucleotides match TRBD2. CDR1 and CDR2 from the germline V gene are SGDLS and YYNGEE. This CDR3 is 14 amino acids long. J lost 0 bases, V lost 5 bases, and 3 bases had no gene match. CDR3 sequence (DNA): TGTGCCAGCAGTCCAGCGGGGAGCACAGATACGCAGTATTTT. This codes for CASSPAGSTDTQYF.

The chain couples TRBV6-5 to TRBJ2-7; 12 nucleotides line up with TRBD2. From germline, CDR1 is MNHEY and CDR2 SVGAGI. Unmatched junction bases numbered 4, after V lost 5 bases and J lost 2 bases. CDR3 length equals 15 residues. Here the CDR3 DNA reads TGTGCCAGCAGTCCATCTAGCGGGAGGGCCTACGAGCAGTACTTC. As protein: CASSPSSGRAYEQYF.

The chain is built from TRBV6-5 and TRBJ1-4; a possible D gene is TRBD1 (5 bases). V gave up 6 bases and J gave up 12 bases, with 17 bases separating them. Germline-derived CDR1 and CDR2 are MNHEY and SVGAGI. CDR3 length: 13 residues. Here the CDR3 DNA reads TGTGCCAGCAGCCGGGACTCTGTTACGGAACTGTTTTTT. Amino acids: CASSRDSVTELFF.